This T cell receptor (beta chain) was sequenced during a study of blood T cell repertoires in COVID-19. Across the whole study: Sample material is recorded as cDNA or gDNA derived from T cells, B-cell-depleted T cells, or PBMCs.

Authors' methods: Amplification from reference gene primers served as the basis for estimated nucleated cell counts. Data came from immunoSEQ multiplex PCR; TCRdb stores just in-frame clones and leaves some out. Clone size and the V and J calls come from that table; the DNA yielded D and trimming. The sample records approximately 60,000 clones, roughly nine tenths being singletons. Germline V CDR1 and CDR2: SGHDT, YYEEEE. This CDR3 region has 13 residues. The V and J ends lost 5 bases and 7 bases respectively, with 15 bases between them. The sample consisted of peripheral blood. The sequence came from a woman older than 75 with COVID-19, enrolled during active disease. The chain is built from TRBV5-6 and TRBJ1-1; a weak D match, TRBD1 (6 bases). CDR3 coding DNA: TGTGCCAGCAGGGCGGCGGGGGGGCGTGAAGCTTTCTTT. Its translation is CASRAAGGREAFF.